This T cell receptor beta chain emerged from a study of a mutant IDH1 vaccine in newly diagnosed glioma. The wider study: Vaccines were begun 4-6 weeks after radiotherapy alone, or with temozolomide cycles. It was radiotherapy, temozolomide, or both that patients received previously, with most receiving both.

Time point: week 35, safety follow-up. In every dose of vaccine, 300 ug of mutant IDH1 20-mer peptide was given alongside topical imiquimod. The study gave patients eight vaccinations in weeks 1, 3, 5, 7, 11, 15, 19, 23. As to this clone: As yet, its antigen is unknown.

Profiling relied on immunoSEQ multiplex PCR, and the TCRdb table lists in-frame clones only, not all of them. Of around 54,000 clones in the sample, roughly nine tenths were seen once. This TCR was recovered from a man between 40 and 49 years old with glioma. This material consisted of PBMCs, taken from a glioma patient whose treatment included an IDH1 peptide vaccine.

CDR3 sequence: CASSKEDRAYEQYF. CDR3 DNA: TGTGCCAGCAGTAAAGAGGACAGGGCCTACGAGCAGTACTTC. V and J are TRBV28 and TRBJ2-7, with 8 bases matching TRBD1. With V trimmed by 5 bases and J by 2 bases, 5 bases remained unmatched. Germline V gene sequence: CDR1 MDHEN, CDR2 SYDVKM. The length of the CDR3 is 14 residues.